The 12 T cell receptor beta chains listed next were all sequenced from one sample in a study of blood T cell repertoires in COVID-19. Sequencing was performed with immunoSEQ multiplex PCR; in TCRdb, only in-frame clones are kept and a portion is missing. The repertoire includes fewer than 40,000 clones, roughly 77% of them detected once, and 30% to 40% sits in the top ten. Sequencing used peripheral blood. The receptors were sampled from an elderly man with active or convalescent COVID-19.

Notes on this clone: Other DNA sequences in this specimen translate into the identical CDR3. The V gene is TRBV2, the J gene TRBJ2-7, with D tentatively TRBD1 (6 bases). Germline CDR1 SNHLY, CDR2 FYNNEI. The CDR3 has 13 residues. V shed 6 bases and J shed 2 bases, with 11 bases lying between them. Written as DNA, the CDR3 is TGTGCCAGCAGCAAAGGGGGAGCCTACGAGCAGTACTTC. It is translated as CASSKGGAYEQYF.

The chain has TRBV23-1 and TRBJ1-1; D not resolved. Being an ORF, TRBV23-1 has a function that is uncertain. The V and J ends lost 0 bases and 0 bases respectively, with 11 bases between them. The CDR3 sequence is 16 residues long. CDR3 region: CASSQSPSAVNTEAFF. In DNA form, the CDR3 reads TGCGCCAGCAGTCAATCGCCTTCGGCGGTGAACACTGAAGCTTTCTTT.

The J gene is TRBJ1-2, the V gene TRBV5-4; tentatively, D is TRBD1 (5 bases). V shed 0 bases and J shed 6 bases, with 18 bases lying between them. In germline, CDR1 is SGHNT, CDR2 YYREEE (reference sequence). CDR3 size: 16 residues. The DNA of the CDR3 is TGTGCCAGCAGCTTGGCCAAGTGGGACGGGGGAGATGGCTACACCTTC. This translates into CASSLAKWDGGDGYTF.

The rearrangement joins TRBV7-2 to TRBJ2-2, with 9 positions matching TRBD1. The CDR3 extends over 15 amino acids. V was clipped by 5 bases and J by 4 bases; unmatched bases: 5. Germline CDR1 SGHTA, CDR2 FQGNSA. The CDR3 sequence: CASSLRQGGTGELFF. The DNA for the CDR3 is TGTGCCAGCAGCCTCCGACAGGGGGGCACCGGGGAGCTGTTTTTT.

The rearrangement links TRBV18 to TRBJ2-5; 12 bases are a match to TRBD2. V trimming: 3 bases; J trimming: 4 bases; junction bases outside the gene matches: 3. This CDR3 comprises 15 residues. The germline gives CDR1 KGHSH, CDR2 LQKENI. DNA of the CDR3: TGTGCCAGCTCACCCCTAGCGGGAGGGACAGAGACCCAGTACTTC. It translates to CASSPLAGGTETQYF.

The DNA for the CDR3 is TGCAGCGTTGAAGTCCTCTACAATGAGCAGTTCTTC. As protein: CSVEVLYNEQFF. The V call is TRBV29-1, the J call TRBJ2-1; D not certain. The CDR3 totals 12 residues. Trimming shortened V by 1 base and J by 3 bases, and 4 bases separated the two germline ends. Germline V gene sequence: CDR1 SQVTM, CDR2 ANQGSEA.

This clone was counted a few times. The chain couples TRBV7-2 to TRBJ2-3; 14 positions match TRBD2. This CDR3 spans 17 amino acids. V shed 7 bases, J shed 4 bases, and the junction held 10 bases outside the gene matches. The germline gives CDR1 SGHTA, CDR2 FQGNSA. CDR3 residues: CASIKVLGLAGADTQYF. DNA of the CDR3: TGTGCCAGCATCAAGGTATTGGGACTAGCGGGAGCAGATACGCAGTATTTT.

V is TRBV5-5 and J is TRBJ1-6; D is uncertain. With 0 bases removed from V and 8 bases from J, the gap between germline ends came to 9 bases. CDR1 SGHKS and CDR2 YYEKEE come from the germline V gene (reference sequence). The CDR3 runs to 14 residues. The DNA for the CDR3 is TGTGCCAGCAGCTTGGGAGGGAGTGATTCACCCCTCCACTTT. This translates into CASSLGGSDSPLHF.

The rearrangement joins TRBV28 to TRBJ1-2; D remains ambiguous. Germline lookup yields CDR1 MDHEN and CDR2 SYDVKM. Deletions cut 3 bases from V and 5 bases from J, with 7 bases between. This CDR3 region has 12 residues. CDR3 protein: CASSLSEYGYTF. CDR3 nucleotides: TGTGCCAGCAGTTTGTCGGAGTATGGCTACACCTTC.

The chain joins TRBV6-5 to TRBJ2-7; D may be TRBD2 (6 bases). The germline V gene has CDR1 MNHEY and CDR2 SVGAGI. The CDR3 loop spans 15 amino acids. V was clipped by 0 bases and J by 2 bases, with 11 bases between them. The chain's CDR3 is CASSYSGRGTYEQYF. DNA of the CDR3: TGTGCCAGCAGTTACTCGGGGCGGGGTACCTACGAGCAGTACTTC.

The chain joins TRBV4-1 to TRBJ2-7; D perhaps matches TRBD2 (5 bases). Trimming stripped 0 bases from V and 4 bases from J, with 7 bases between. The germline gives CDR1 MGHRA, CDR2 YSYEKL. The CDR3 spans 13 residues. In DNA form, the CDR3 reads TGCGCCAGCAGCCAAGAAAGCGGTTACGAGCAGTACTTC. Amino acids: CASSQESGYEQYF.

V gene TRBV19 combines with J gene TRBJ1-2; no reliable D call. The V gene lost 2 bases and the J gene lost 1 base, with 5 bases spanning the gap. The CDR3 has 13 residues. Germline V gives CDR1 LNHDA, CDR2 SQIVND (reference sequence). CDR3 DNA sequence: TGTGCCAGTAGTATACAGGATAACTATGGCTACACCTTC. As protein: CASSIQDNYGYTF.